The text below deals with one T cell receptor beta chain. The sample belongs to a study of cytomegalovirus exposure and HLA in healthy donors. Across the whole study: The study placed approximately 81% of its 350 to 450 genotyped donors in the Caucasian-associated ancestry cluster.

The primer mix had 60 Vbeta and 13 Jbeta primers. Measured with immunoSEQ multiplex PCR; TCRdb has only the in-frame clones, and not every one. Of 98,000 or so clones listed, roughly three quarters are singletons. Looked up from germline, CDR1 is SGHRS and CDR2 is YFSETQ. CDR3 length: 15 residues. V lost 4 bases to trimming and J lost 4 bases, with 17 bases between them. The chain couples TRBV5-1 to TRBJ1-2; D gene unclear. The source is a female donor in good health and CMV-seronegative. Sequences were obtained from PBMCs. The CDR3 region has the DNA TGCGCCAGCAGCGATGGTAGCCAGTCTCTCTATGGCTACACCTTC. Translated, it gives CASSDGSQSLYGYTF.